The 19 T cell receptor beta chains in this list originate from one sample, sequenced in a study of T cell responses to AZD1222 COVID-19 vaccine. The assay was immunoSEQ multiplex PCR, and TCRdb's table has in-frame clones only and misses some. The sample shows 75,000 to 100,000 clones, 75% to 90% of them seen only once. The sample in question was peripheral blood, obtained on day 0 of AZD1222 vaccination. The source of these receptors is an adult in good health.

The V call is TRBV5-1, the J call TRBJ2-7, with D perhaps being TRBD1 or TRBD2 (5 bases each). The CDR3 is 12 amino acids. The V and J ends lost 6 bases and 11 bases respectively, with 18 bases between them. Germline V gives CDR1 SGHRS, CDR2 YFSETQ. The CDR3 is CASKRDPGPEYF. The CDR3 region has the DNA TGCGCCAGCAAAAGGGACCCGGGGCCGGAGTACTTC.

V gene TRBV5-1 combines with J gene TRBJ2-7; D gene uncertain. Germline CDR1 reads SGHRS; CDR2 reads YFSETQ. Between the trimmed V and J ends, which lost 4 bases and 4 bases, there was a span of 12 bases. This CDR3 spans 13 amino acids. DNA of the CDR3: TGCGCCAGCAGCGGCCCCGGCCAATACGAGCAGTACTTC. It yields the protein CASSGPGQYEQYF. The full variable domain, its missing parts supplied by reference TRBV5-1 and TRBJ2-7, is KAGVTQTPRYLIKTRGQQVTLSCSPISGHRSVSWYQQTPGQGLQFLFEYFSETQRNKGNFPGRFSGRQFSNSRSEMNVSTLELGDSALYLCASSGPGQYEQYFGPGTRLTVT.

CDR3 in amino acids: CAISDRNERAYNEQFF. CDR3 in DNA: TGTGCCATCAGTGACCGTAACGAAAGGGCATACAATGAGCAGTTCTTC. The V call is TRBV10-3, the J call TRBJ2-1; D is uncertain. The germline CDR1 and CDR2 sequences are ENHRY and SYGVKD. With 3 bases removed from V and 4 bases from J, the gap between germline ends came to 16 bases. The CDR3 has 16 amino acids.

This sequence joins TRBV30 and TRBJ1-5, with D tentatively TRBD1 (6 bases). Germline lookup yields CDR1 GTSNPN and CDR2 SVGIG (reference sequence). This CDR3 comprises 13 residues. Trimming removed 1 base at V and 13 bases at J, with 17 bases between. This CDR3 is CAWSAGGSQWQHF. CDR3 nucleotide sequence: TGTGCCTGGAGTGCGGGGGGCTCGCAGTGGCAGCATTTT.

The chain joins TRBV28 to TRBJ1-4; TRBD1 is a possible D gene (5 bases). V lost 6 bases to trimming and J lost 3 bases, with 14 bases between them. Germline assignment: CDR1 MDHEN and CDR2 SYDVKM. The CDR3 covers 15 residues. The CDR3 loop is CASSPRGLPNEKLFF. CDR3 in DNA: TGTGCCAGCAGCCCCCGGGGCCTCCCTAATGAAAAACTGTTTTTT.

The chain joins TRBV9 to TRBJ2-1; 7 bases align to TRBD2. CDR3 size: 14 residues. CDR1 and CDR2 from the germline V gene are SGDLS and YYNGEE. Trimming cost V 3 bases and J 4 bases; bases outside gene matches: 4. CDR3 residues: CASSEGGSYNEQFF. The CDR3 DNA is TGTGCCAGCAGCGAAGGCGGGAGTTACAATGAGCAGTTCTTC.

The V gene is TRBV7-9, the J gene TRBJ2-1; 9 positions agree with TRBD2. CDR1 is SEHNR, CDR2 FQNEAQ, per germline (reference sequence). This CDR3 has 13 residues. V lost 7 bases to trimming and J lost 5 bases; unmatched junction nucleotides: 3. CDR3 in amino acids: CASTGLADNEQFF. The CDR3 nucleotides are TGTGCCAGCACGGGACTAGCCGACAATGAGCAGTTCTTC.

The CDR3: CASSTPRVPDRAHGYTF. For the CDR3, the DNA is TGTGCCAGCAGTACCCCCCGTGTCCCCGACAGGGCCCATGGCTACACCTTC. V is TRBV28 and J is TRBJ1-2; 7 bases fit TRBD1. The ends lost 5 bases at V and 6 bases at J; junction bases unmatched: 18. CDR1 is MDHEN and CDR2 is SYDVKM in the germline V gene. This CDR3 is 17 amino acids long.

Here the CDR3 DNA reads TGTGCCAGCAGGACAGTCTACGAGCAGTACTTC. Translation gives CASRTVYEQYF. V and J are TRBV28 and TRBJ2-7; tentative D call: TRBD1 (5 bases). CDR1 MDHEN and CDR2 SYDVKM come from the germline V gene. V lost 6 bases and J 3 bases, leaving 6 bases between the germline ends. The CDR3 runs 11 residues.

The V and J genes are TRBV18 and TRBJ2-7, with D uncertain. CDR3 length equals 13 residues. The V gene's germline CDR1 is KGHSH and CDR2 LQKENI. V was cut by 0 bases and J by 0 bases, with 3 bases left in between. CDR3 protein: CASSPPNSYEQYF. In DNA, the CDR3 is TGTGCCAGCTCACCACCAAACTCCTACGAGCAGTACTTC.

The chain combines TRBV7-9 with TRBJ1-1; D is possibly TRBD1 (6 bases). V gave up 5 bases and J gave up 0 bases, with 19 bases separating them. The CDR3 contains 17 residues. CDR1 SEHNR and CDR2 FQNEAQ come from the germline V gene (reference sequence). CDR3 in amino acids: CASSPTPGGRMNTEAFF. In DNA form, the CDR3 reads TGTGCCAGCAGCCCTACCCCTGGGGGGCGTATGAACACTGAAGCTTTCTTT.

The chain recombines TRBV7-9 with TRBJ1-2; 8 nucleotides agree with TRBD1. Germline trimming cut 3 bases from V and 4 bases from J; bases unmatched to any gene: 7. This CDR3 is 15 amino acids long. Germline CDR1 SEHNR, CDR2 FQNEAQ (reference sequence). The CDR3 DNA is TGTGCCAGCAGCTTCGGGCAGGGGGCCCTCTATGGCTACACCTTC. Translation: CASSFGQGALYGYTF.

The DNA of the CDR3 is TGTGCCAGTAGTATAGGCCTGGAAGGGCGCTATGGCTACACCTTC. Protein sequence: CASSIGLEGRYGYTF. The chain carries TRBV19 and TRBJ1-2; D unclear. Germline V lookup: CDR1 LNHDA, CDR2 SQIVND (reference sequence). This CDR3 is built from 15 residues. The V and J ends lost 1 base and 4 bases respectively, with 13 bases between them.

The rearrangement joins TRBV24-1 to TRBJ1-5, with D possibly matching TRBD1 (5 bases). The CDR3 runs 16 residues. V gave up 4 bases and J gave up 2 bases, with 14 bases separating them. Germline CDR1 and CDR2: KGHDR and SFDVKD. The CDR3 DNA reads as TGTGCCACCAGTGACCATACTGGGACGGGCAATCAGCCCCAGCATTTT. Amino acid sequence: CATSDHTGTGNQPQHF.

The chain couples TRBV5-1 to TRBJ2-3; 11 bases are a match to TRBD2. V was clipped by 8 bases and J by 6 bases; unmatched bases: 8. The CDR3 is 14 amino acids. Germline V gene sequence: CDR1 SGHRS, CDR2 YFSETQ. The CDR3 reads CASRRGTSGDTQYF. The CDR3 DNA sequence: TGCGCCAGTAGGAGGGGGACTAGCGGTGATACGCAGTATTTT.

This clone was counted between two and nine times. The genes are TRBV4-3 and TRBJ1-2; tentative D call: TRBD1 (5 bases). Trimming stripped 4 bases from V and 0 bases from J, with 12 bases between. The CDR3 has 15 residues. The germline V gene encodes CDR1 LGHNA and CDR2 YSLEER. CDR3 in amino acids: CASSLLKGANYGYTF. The CDR3 region has the DNA TGCGCCAGCAGCCTCCTAAAAGGGGCTAACTATGGCTACACCTTC.

Only one count was recorded for this clone. The rearrangement joins TRBV28 to TRBJ2-3, with 7 bases matching TRBD2. Germline trimming cut 9 bases from V and 1 base from J; bases unmatched to any gene: 4. The CDR3 has 13 amino acids. Looked up from germline, CDR1 is MDHEN and CDR2 is SYDVKM. The CDR3 spells CASAGEGTDTQYF. The DNA of the CDR3 is TGTGCCAGTGCGGGGGAAGGCACAGATACGCAGTATTTT.

The V call is TRBV5-1, the J call TRBJ2-3, with 10 nucleotides matching TRBD1. The germline CDR1 and CDR2 sequences are SGHRS and YFSETQ. With V trimmed by 4 bases and J by 3 bases, 5 bases remained unmatched. The CDR3 runs to 15 residues. CDR3: CASSGGQGMTDTQYF. In nucleotides, the CDR3 is TGCGCCAGCAGCGGGGGACAGGGGATGACAGATACGCAGTATTTT.

This clone was recorded only once. The chain joins TRBV4-3 to TRBJ2-6, with 7 bases fitting TRBD1. Germline V gives CDR1 LGHNA, CDR2 YSLEER. CDR3 length: 18 amino acids. After removal of 0 bases from V and 1 base from J, the junction contained 6 bases not matched to a gene. The CDR3 here is CASSQDKGATSGANVLTF. CDR3 in DNA: TGCGCCAGCAGCCAAGATAAGGGGGCAACTTCTGGGGCCAACGTCCTGACTTTC.